A single count supports the clone carrying this T cell receptor beta chain. Enrolled during active infection, Seattle patients were then followed longitudinally. Germline CDR1 SGHAT, CDR2 FQNNGV. This CDR3 comprises 16 residues. The ends were cut back, 1 base at V and 2 bases at J, with 14 bases in the middle. TCRdb's table, derived via immunoSEQ multiplex PCR, lists solely in-frame clones and lacks some. The data contain approximately 330,000 clones, about 87% of them singletons. This record comes from a study of blood T cell repertoires in COVID-19. Overall study context: Some COVID-19 samples were acute and others convalescent; all came from the United States, Italy and Spain. The cDNA or gDNA used as material had been derived from T cells, B-cell-depleted T cells, or PBMCs.

The source is a man younger than 45 with COVID-19, enrolled during active disease. Sequenced: peripheral blood. This chain joins TRBV11-2 and TRBJ1-2; D might be TRBD1 (5 bases). CDR3 region: CASSLAGGRTNYGYTF. Written as DNA, the CDR3 is TGTGCCAGCAGCTTAGCGGGGGGACGGACGAACTATGGCTACACCTTC.